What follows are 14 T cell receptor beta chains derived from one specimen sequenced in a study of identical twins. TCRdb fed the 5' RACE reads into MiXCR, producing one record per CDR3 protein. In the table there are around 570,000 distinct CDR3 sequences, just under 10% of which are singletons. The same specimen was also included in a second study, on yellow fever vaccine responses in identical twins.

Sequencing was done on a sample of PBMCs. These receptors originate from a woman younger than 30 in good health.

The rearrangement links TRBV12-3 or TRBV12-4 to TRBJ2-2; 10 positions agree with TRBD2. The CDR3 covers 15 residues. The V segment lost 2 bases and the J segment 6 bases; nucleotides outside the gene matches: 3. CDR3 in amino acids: CASSLLAGVSGELFF. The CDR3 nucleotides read TGTGCCAGCAGTTTACTAGCGGGAGTATCCGGGGAGCTGTTTTTT.

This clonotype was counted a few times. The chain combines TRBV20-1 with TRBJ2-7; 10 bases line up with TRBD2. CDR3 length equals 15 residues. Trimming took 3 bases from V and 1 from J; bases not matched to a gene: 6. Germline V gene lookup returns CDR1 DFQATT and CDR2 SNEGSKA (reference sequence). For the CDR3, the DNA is TGCAGTGCTAGGGGATTACTAGCGGGGTCCTACGAGCAGTACTTC. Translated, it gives CSARGLLAGSYEQYF.

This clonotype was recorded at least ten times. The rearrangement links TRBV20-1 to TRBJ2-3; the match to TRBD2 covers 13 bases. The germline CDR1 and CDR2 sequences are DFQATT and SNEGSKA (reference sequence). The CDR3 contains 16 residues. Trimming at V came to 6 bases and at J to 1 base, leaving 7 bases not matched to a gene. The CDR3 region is CSAPTSGRKRTDTQYF. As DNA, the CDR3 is TGCAGTGCGCCGACTAGCGGGAGGAAACGCACAGATACGCAGTATTTT.

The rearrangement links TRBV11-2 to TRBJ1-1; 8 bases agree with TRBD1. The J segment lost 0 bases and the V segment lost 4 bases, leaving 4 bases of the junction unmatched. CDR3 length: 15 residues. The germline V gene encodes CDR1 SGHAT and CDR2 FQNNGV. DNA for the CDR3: TGTGCCAGCAGCTCGAACAGGGGGTTGAACACTGAAGCTTTCTTT. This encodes CASSSNRGLNTEAFF.

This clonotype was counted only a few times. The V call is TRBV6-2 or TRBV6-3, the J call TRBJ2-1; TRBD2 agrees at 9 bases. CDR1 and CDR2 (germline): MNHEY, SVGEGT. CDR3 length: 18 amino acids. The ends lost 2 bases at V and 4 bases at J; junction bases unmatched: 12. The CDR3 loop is CASSYTEGIAGVYNEQFF. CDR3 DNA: TGTGCCAGCAGTTACACGGAAGGTATAGCGGGGGTTTACAATGAGCAGTTCTTC.

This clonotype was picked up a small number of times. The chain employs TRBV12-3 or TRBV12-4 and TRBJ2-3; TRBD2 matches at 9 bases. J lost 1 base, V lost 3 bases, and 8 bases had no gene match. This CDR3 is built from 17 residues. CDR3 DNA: TGTGCCAGCAGTTTCCCTAGCGGGAAAAGAGGCACAGATACGCAGTATTTT. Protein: CASSFPSGKRGTDTQYF.

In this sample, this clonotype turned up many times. The CDR3 coding sequence is TGCGCCAGCAGCCAAGACTCTAGTGACTCCTACGAGCAGTACTTC. Translating gives CASSQDSSDSYEQYF. This chain uses TRBV4-3 with TRBJ2-7; D unclear. Trimming removed 0 bases at V and 0 bases at J, with 9 bases between. Germline CDR1 reads LGHNA; CDR2 reads YSLEER. The CDR3 totals 15 residues.

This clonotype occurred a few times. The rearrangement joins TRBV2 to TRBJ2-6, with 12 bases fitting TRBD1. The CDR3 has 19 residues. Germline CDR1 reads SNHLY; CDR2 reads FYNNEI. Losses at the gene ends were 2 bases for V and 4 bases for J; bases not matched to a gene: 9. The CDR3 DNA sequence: TGTGCCAGCAGTGAAAGGGGACAGGGGGCTCCTGCGGGGGCCAACGTCCTGACTTTC. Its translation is CASSERGQGAPAGANVLTF.

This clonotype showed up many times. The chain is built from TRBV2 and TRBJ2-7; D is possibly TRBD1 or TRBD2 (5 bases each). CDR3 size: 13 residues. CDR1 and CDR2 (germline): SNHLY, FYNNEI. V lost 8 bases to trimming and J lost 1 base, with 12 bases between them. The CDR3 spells CASGGVGSYEQYF. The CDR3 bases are TGTGCCAGCGGGGGTGTGGGGTCCTACGAGCAGTACTTC.

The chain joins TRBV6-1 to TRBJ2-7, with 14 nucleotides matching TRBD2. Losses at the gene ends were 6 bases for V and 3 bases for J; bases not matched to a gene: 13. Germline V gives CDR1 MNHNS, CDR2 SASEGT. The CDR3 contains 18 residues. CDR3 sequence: CASSPLGTSGSGLYEQYF. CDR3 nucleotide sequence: TGTGCCAGCAGCCCTCTGGGGACTAGCGGGAGCGGGCTCTACGAGCAGTACTTC.

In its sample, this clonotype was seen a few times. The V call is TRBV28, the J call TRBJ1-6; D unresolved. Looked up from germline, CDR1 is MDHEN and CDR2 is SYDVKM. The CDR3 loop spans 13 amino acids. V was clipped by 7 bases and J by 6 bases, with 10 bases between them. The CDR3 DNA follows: TGTGCCAGCACTGGACGGTCTAATTCACCCCTCCACTTT. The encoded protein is CASTGRSNSPLHF.

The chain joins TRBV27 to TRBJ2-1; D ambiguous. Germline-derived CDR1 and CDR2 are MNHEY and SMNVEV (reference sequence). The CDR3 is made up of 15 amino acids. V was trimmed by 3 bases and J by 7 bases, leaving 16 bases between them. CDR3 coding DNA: TGTGCCAGCAGTTTGTTCCGGACGACTGCTAATGAGCAGTTCTTC. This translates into CASSLFRTTANEQFF.

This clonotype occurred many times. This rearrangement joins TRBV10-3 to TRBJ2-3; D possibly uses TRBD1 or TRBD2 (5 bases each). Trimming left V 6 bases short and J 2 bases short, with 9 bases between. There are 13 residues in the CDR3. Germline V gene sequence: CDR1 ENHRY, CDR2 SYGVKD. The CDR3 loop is CAISRDPTDTQYF. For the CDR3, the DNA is TGTGCCATCAGCCGGGACCCCACAGATACGCAGTATTTT.

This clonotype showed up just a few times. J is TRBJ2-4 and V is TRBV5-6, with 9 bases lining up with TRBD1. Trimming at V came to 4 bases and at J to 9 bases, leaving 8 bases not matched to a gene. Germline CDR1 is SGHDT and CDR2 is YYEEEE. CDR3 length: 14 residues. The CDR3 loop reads CASSTGTGFFIQYF. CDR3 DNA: TGTGCCAGCAGCACCGGGACAGGGTTTTTCATTCAGTACTTC.